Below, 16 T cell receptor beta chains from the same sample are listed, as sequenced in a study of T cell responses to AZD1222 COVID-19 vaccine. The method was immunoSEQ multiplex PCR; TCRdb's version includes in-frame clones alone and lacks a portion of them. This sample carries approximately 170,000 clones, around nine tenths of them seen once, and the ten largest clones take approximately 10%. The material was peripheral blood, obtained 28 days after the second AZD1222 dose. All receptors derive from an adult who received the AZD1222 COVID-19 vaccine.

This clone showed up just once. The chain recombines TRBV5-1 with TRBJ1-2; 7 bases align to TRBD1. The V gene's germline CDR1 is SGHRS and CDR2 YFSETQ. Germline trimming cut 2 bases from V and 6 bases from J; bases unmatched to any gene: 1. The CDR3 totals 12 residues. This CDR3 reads CASSFQGDGYTF. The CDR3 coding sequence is TGCGCCAGCAGCTTCCAGGGGGATGGCTACACCTTC. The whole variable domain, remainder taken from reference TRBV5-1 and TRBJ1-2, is KAGVTQTPRYLIKTRGQQVTLSCSPISGHRSVSWYQQTPGQGLQFLFEYFSETQRNKGNFPGRFSGRQFSNSRSEMNVSTLELGDSALYLCASSFQGDGYTFGSGTRLTVV.

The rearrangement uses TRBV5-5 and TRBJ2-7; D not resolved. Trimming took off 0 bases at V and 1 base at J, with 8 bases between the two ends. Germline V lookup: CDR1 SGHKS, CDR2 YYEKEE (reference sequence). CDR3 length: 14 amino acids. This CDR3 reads CASSLAPGSYEQYF. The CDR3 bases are TGTGCCAGCAGCTTGGCCCCAGGTTCCTACGAGCAGTACTTC.

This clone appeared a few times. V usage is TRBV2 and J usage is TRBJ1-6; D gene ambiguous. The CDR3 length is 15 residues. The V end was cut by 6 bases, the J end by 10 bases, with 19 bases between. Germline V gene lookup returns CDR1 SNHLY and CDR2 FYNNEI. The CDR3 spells CASRGLTVAKSPLHF. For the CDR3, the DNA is TGTGCCAGCAGGGGCTTGACCGTCGCAAAGTCACCCCTCCACTTT.

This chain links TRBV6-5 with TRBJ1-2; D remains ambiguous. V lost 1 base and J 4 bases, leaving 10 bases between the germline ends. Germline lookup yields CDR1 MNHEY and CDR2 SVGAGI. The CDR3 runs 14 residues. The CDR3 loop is CASSYFRTGYGYTF. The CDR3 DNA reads TGTGCCAGCAGTTACTTTAGGACTGGCTATGGCTACACCTTC.

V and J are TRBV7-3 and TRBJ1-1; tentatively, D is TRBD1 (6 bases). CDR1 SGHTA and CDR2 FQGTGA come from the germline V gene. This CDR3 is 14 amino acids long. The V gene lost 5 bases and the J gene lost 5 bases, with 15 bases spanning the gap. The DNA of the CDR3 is TGTGCCAGCAGCCCTCGCAGGGGAGAAACTGAAGCTTTCTTT. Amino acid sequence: CASSPRRGETEAFF.

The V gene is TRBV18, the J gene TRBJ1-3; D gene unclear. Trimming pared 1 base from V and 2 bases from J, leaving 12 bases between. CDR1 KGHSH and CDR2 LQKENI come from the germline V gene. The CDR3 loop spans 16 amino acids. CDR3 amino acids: CASSPLSGYAGNTIYF. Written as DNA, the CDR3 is TGTGCCAGCTCACCACTGTCCGGGTATGCTGGAAACACCATATATTTT. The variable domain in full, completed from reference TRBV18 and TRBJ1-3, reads NAGVMQNPRHLVRRRGQEARLRCSPMKGHSHVYWYRQLPEEGLKFMVYLQKENIIDESGMPKERFSAEFPKEGPSILRIQQVVRGDSAAYFCASSPLSGYAGNTIYFGEGSWLTVV.

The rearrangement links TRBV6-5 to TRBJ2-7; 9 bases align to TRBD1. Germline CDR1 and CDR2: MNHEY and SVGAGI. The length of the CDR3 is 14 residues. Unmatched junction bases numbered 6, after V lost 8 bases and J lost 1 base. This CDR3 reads CASGRDRVSYEQYF. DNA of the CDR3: TGTGCCAGCGGCCGGGACAGGGTGTCCTACGAGCAGTACTTC.

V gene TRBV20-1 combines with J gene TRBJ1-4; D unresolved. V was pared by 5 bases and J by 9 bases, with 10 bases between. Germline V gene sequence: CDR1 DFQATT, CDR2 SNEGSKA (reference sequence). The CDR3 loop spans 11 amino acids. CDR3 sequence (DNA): TGCAGTGCTGCCGAAGGGAAAAAACTGTTTTTT. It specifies CSAAEGKKLFF.

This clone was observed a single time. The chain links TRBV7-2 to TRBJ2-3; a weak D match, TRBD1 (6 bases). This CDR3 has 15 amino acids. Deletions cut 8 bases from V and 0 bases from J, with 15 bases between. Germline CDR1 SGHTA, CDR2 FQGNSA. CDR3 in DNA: TGTGCCAGCTTCGTCACGAGGGGGAGCACAGATACGCAGTATTTT. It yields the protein CASFVTRGSTDTQYF.

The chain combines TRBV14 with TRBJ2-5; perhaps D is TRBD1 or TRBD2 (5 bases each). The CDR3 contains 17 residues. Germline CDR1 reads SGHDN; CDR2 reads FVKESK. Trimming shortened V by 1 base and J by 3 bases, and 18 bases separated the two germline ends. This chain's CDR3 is CASSQVEGRGPKETQYF. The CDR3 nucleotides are TGTGCCAGCAGCCAAGTCGAAGGAAGGGGACCAAAAGAGACCCAGTACTTC.

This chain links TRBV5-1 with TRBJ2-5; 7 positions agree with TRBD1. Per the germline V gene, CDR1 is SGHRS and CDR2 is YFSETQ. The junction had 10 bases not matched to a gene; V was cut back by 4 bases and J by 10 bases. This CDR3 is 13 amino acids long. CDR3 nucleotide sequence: TGCGCCAGCAGCCCCCTTGGACAGGATCACCAGTACTTC. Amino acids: CASSPLGQDHQYF.

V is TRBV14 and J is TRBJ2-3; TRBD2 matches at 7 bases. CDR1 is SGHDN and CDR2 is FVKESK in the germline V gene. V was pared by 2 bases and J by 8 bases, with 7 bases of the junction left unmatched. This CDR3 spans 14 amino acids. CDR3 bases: TGTGCCAGCAGCCAACTAGCGGCTTGGGCTACGCAGTATTTT. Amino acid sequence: CASSQLAAWATQYF.

CDR3 sequence: CASSFGGRGYSYYNEQFF. As DNA, the CDR3 is TGTGCCAGCAGTTTCGGGGGCCGCGGATACTCCTACTACAATGAGCAGTTCTTC. V is TRBV27 and J is TRBJ2-1, with D possibly being TRBD1 or TRBD2 (6 bases each). Trimming left V 3 bases short and J 3 bases short, with 21 bases between. CDR1 and CDR2 from the germline V gene are MNHEY and SMNVEV (reference sequence). The CDR3 spans 18 residues.

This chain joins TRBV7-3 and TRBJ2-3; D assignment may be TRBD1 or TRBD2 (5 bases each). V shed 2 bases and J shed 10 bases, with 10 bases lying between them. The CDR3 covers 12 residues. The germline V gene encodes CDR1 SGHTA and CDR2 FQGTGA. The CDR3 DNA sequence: TGTGCCAGCAGCTTAGGGGCGGGTTCGCAGTATTTT. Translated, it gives CASSLGAGSQYF.

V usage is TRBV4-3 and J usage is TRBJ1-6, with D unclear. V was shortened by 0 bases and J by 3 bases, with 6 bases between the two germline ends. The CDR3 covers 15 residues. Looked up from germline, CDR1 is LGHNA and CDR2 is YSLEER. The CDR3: CASSQEILYNSPLHF. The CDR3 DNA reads TGCGCCAGCAGCCAAGAAATACTCTATAATTCACCCCTCCACTTT.

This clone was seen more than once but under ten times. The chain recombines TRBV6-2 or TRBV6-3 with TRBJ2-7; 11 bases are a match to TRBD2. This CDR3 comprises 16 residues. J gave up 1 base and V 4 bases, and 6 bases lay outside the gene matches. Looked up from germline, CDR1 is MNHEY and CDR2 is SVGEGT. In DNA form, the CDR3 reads TGTGCCAGCAGTTCCTCTAGACTAGCGGGGTCCTACGAGCAGTACTTC. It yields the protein CASSSSRLAGSYEQYF.